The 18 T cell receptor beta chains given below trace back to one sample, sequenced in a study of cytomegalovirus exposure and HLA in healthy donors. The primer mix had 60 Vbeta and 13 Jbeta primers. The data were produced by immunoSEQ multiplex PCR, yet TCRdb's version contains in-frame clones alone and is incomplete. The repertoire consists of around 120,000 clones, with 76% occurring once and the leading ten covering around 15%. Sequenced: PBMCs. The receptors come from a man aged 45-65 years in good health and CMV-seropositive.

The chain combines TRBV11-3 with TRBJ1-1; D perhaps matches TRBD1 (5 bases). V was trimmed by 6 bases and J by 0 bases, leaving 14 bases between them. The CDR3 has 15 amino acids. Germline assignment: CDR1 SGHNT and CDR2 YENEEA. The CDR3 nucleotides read TGTGCCAGCAGGCCGCGGCAGGGCGTGAACACTGAAGCTTTCTTT. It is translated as CASRPRQGVNTEAFF.

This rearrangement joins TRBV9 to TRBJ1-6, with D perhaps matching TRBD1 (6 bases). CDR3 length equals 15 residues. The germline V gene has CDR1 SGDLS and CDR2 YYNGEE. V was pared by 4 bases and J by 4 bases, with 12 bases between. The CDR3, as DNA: TGTGCCAGCAGCTCTCAAGGACAGTATAATTCACCCCTCCACTTT. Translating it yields CASSSQGQYNSPLHF.

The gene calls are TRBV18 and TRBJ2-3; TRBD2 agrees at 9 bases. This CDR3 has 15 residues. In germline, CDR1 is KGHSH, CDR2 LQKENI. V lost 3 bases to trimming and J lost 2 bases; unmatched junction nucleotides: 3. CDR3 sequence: CASSPSGGNTDTQYF. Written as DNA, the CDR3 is TGTGCCAGCTCACCTAGCGGGGGCAACACAGATACGCAGTATTTT.

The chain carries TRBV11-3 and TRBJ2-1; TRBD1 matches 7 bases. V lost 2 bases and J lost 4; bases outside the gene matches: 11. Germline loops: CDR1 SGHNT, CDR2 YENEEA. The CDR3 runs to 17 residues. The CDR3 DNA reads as TGTGCCAGCAGCTTAACCCCGGGGACAGAGGCTTACAATGAGCAGTTCTTC. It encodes CASSLTPGTEAYNEQFF.

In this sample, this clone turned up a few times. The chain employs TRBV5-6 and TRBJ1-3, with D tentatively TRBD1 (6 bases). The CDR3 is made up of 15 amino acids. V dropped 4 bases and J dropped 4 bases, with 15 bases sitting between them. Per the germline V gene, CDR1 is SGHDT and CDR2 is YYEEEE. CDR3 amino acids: CASSARDTKGNTIYF. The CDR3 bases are TGTGCCAGCAGCGCCCGGGACACGAAAGGAAACACCATATATTTT.

The CDR3 coding sequence is TGTGCCAGCAGGCCAGGGGGCGCGAGCAATCAGCCCCAGCATTTT. Its protein is CASRPGGASNQPQHF. The gene calls are TRBV28 and TRBJ1-5, with 8 bases identical to TRBD1. Germline CDR1 is MDHEN and CDR2 is SYDVKM. V was pared by 6 bases and J by 1 base, with 5 bases of the junction left unmatched. The CDR3 loop spans 15 amino acids. The whole variable domain, filled in from reference TRBV28 and TRBJ1-5, reads DVKVTQSSRYLVKRTGEKVFLECVQDMDHENMFWYRQDPGLGLRLIYFSYDVKMKEKGDIPEGYSVSREKKERFSLILESASTNQTSMYLCASRPGGASNQPQHFGDGTRLSIL.

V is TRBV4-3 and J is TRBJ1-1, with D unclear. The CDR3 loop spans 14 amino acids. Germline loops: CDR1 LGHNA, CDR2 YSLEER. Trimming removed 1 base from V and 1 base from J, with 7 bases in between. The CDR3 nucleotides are TGCGCCAGCAGCCAAGGGGCGGGGAACACTGAAGCTTTCTTT. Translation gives CASSQGAGNTEAFF.

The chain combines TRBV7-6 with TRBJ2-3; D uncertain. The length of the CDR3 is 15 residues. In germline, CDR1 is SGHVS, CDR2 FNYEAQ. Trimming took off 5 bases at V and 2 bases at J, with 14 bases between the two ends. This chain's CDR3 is CASSARLVTTDTQYF. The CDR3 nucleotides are TGTGCCAGCAGCGCAAGACTCGTCACCACAGATACGCAGTATTTT.

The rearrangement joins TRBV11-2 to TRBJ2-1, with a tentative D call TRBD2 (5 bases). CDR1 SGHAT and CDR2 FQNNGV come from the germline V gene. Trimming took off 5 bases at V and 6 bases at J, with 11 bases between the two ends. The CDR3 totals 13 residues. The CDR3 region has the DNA TGTGCCAGCAGCGAGGGAGTTCTCAATGAGCAGTTCTTC. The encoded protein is CASSEGVLNEQFF.

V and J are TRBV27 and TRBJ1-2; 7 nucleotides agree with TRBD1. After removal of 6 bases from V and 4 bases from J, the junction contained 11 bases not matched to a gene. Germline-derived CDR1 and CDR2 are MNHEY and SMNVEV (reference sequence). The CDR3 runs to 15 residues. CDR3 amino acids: CASSPQEGGGYGYTF. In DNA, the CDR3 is TGTGCCAGCAGCCCCCAGGAAGGGGGCGGCTATGGCTACACCTTC.

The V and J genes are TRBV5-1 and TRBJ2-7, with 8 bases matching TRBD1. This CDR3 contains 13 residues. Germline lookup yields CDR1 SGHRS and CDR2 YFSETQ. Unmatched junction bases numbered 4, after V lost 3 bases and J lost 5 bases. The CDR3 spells CASSSTGGDEQYF. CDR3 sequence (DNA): TGCGCCAGCAGCTCCACAGGGGGAGACGAGCAGTACTTC.

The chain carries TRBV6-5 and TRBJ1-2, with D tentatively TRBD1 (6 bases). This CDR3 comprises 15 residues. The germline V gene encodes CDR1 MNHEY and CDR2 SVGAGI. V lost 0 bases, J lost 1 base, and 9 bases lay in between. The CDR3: CASSYSGTRNYGYTF. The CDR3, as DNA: TGTGCCAGCAGTTACTCAGGGACACGTAACTATGGCTACACCTTC.

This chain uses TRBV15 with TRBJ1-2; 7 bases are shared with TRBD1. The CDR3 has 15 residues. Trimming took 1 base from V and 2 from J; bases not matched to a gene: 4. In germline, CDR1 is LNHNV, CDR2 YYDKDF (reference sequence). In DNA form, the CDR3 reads TGTGCCACCAGCAGAGCCCAGGGACAGAACTATGGCTACACCTTC. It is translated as CATSRAQGQNYGYTF.

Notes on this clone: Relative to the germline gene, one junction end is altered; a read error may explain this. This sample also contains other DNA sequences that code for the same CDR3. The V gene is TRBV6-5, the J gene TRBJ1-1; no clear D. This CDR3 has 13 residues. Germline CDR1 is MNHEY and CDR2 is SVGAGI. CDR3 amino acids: CASSPNPSTEAFF. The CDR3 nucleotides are TGTGCCAGCAGTCCGAATCCGAGCACTGAGGCTTTCTTT.

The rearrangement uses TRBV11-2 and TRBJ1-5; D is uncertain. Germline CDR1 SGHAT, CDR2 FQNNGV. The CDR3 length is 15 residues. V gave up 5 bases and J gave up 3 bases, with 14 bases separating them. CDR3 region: CASSLTWRDNQPQHF. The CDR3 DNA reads TGTGCCAGCAGCCTTACTTGGCGGGACAATCAGCCCCAGCATTTT.

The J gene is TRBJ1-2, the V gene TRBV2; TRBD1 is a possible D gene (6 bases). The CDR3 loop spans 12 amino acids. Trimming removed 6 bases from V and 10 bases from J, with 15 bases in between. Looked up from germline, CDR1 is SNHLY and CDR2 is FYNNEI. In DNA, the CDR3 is TGTGCCAGCAGCCAAAAACAGGGAATCTACACCTTC. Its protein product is CASSQKQGIYTF.

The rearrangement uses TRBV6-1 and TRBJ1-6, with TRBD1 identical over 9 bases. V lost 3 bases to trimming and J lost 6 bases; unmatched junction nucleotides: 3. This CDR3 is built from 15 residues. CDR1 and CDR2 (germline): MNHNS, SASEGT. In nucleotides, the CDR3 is TGTGCCAGCAGTGAGGGGGGACAGGGTAATTCACCCCTCCACTTT. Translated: CASSEGGQGNSPLHF.

CDR3 sequence: CASSSGVRGIYGYTF. Here the CDR3 DNA reads TGTGCCAGCAGTTCAGGGGTCAGAGGGATCTATGGCTACACCTTC. The V gene is TRBV6-5, the J gene TRBJ1-2, with D maybe TRBD1 (6 bases). V dropped 4 bases and J dropped 4 bases, with 16 bases sitting between them. This CDR3 region has 15 residues. Germline lookup yields CDR1 MNHEY and CDR2 SVGAGI.